These 13 T cell receptor beta chains share one sample of origin, sequenced in a study of CXCR3-negative and CXCR3-positive naive CD8 T cells. It was by 5' RACE with UMI labels that the TRB cDNA libraries were prepared. Reprocessing the 5' RACE reads, TCRdb reports a single entry for every CDR3 protein and omits DNA. Across some 130,000 distinct CDR3 sequences, the top ten clones capture approximately 0.3% of the sample. Sequenced: naive CXCR3- CD8+ T cells from blood. Described subset: CD45RO-CCR7+CD27+CD95- naive CD8+ T cells lacking CXCR3 (TNR3-). These receptors originate from a human donor in good health. Some clones in this sample may be carry-over from other donors' samples.

The V call is TRBV28, the J call TRBJ2-7; no DNA is available, so the TRBD2 call from TCRdb remains unchecked. CDR1 and CDR2 from the germline V gene are MDHEN and SYDVKM. The CDR3 has 14 residues. This CDR3 reads CASGGEGVGYEQYF.

This chain uses TRBV4-3 with TRBJ2-2; the TRBD1 assignment by TCRdb is unverifiable without DNA. Per the germline V gene, CDR1 is LGHNA and CDR2 is YSLEER. The CDR3 covers 14 residues. The CDR3 protein is CASSQGTATGELFF.

The chain is built from TRBV12-3 or TRBV12-4 and TRBJ2-1; TCRdb designates TRBD1, a call that cannot be tested without DNA. This CDR3 comprises 13 residues. CDR3 amino acids: CASSFGPEYEQFF.

This sequence joins TRBV7-9 and TRBJ2-7; TCRdb designates TRBD1, a call that cannot be tested without DNA. The V gene's germline CDR1 is SEHNR and CDR2 FQNEAQ (reference sequence). CDR3 length: 14 amino acids. The CDR3 here is CASSLGGGGLEQYF.

The J gene is TRBJ2-5, the V gene TRBV28; TCRdb's D call of TRBD2 is untestable without DNA. The CDR3 sequence is 15 residues long. Per germline, CDR1 MDHEN and CDR2 SYDVKM. CDR3 amino acids: CASSLPLQGLETQYF. The whole variable domain, filled in from reference TRBV28 and TRBJ2-5, reads DVKVTQSSRYLVKRTGEKVFLECVQDMDHENMFWYRQDPGLGLRLIYFSYDVKMKEKGDIPEGYSVSREKKERFSLILESASTNQTSMYLCASSLPLQGLETQYFGPGTRLLVL.

The chain combines TRBV6-4 with TRBJ2-4; TCRdb's D call, TRBD2, is unchecked because there is no DNA. The germline gives CDR1 MRHNA, CDR2 SNTAGT. This CDR3 comprises 14 residues. The CDR3 protein is CASSESPDYNIQYF.

The rearrangement joins TRBV30 to TRBJ2-7; TCRdb designates TRBD2, a call that cannot be tested without DNA. The germline V gene has CDR1 GTSNPN and CDR2 SVGIG (reference sequence). This CDR3 has 15 amino acids. The CDR3 region is CAWSGTSGRWYEQYF.

This chain uses TRBV7-2 with TRBJ2-5; as DNA is missing, the TRBD2 call by TCRdb cannot be tested. There are 20 residues in the CDR3. Germline V gene sequence: CDR1 SGHTA, CDR2 FQGNSA. The chain's CDR3 is CASSLDALAGGEEYQETQYF.

The V gene is TRBV20-1, the J gene TRBJ2-7. The germline V gene has CDR1 DFQATT and CDR2 SNEGSKA (reference sequence). The length of the CDR3 is 13 residues. CDR3 loop: CSAPTVEVAEQYF.

The CDR3 region is CASSLASGVDEQYF. The chain carries TRBV5-5 and TRBJ2-7. The CDR3 sequence is 14 residues long. Per the germline V gene, CDR1 is SGHKS and CDR2 is YYEKEE (reference sequence).

The rearrangement links TRBV5-1 to TRBJ2-1. The CDR3 is made up of 13 amino acids. Germline V CDR1 and CDR2: SGHRS, YFSETQ. The CDR3: CASSLYSYNEQFF.

The chain's CDR3 is CSVERDNSYEQYF. The genes are TRBV29-1 and TRBJ2-7; TCRdb's D call, TRBD1, is unchecked because there is no DNA. Per the germline V gene, CDR1 is SQVTM and CDR2 is ANQGSEA. This CDR3 has 13 residues.

The rearrangement uses TRBV25-1 and TRBJ2-7; TCRdb selects TRBD2, and the lack of DNA leaves this call unchecked. Germline CDR1 and CDR2: MGHDK and SYGVNS. CDR3 length: 13 residues. The CDR3 spells CASSVASGYEQYF.